These 22 T cell receptor beta chains were all obtained from the same sample, sequenced in a study of blood T cell repertoires in COVID-19. Only in-frame clones appear in the TCRdb table, and some are missing; sequencing was by immunoSEQ multiplex PCR. The sample includes about 170,000 clones, less than 85% of them seen just once. Material: PBMCs or T cells enriched from blood (not recorded which). The receptors derive from a man aged 45-65 years who had recovered from COVID-19.

The J gene is TRBJ2-7, the V gene TRBV5-5; the match to TRBD1 covers 7 bases. CDR1 and CDR2 (germline): SGHKS, YYEKEE (reference sequence). J was trimmed by 3 bases and V by 1 base; bases with no gene match: 4. CDR3 size: 14 residues. The CDR3 coding sequence is TGTGCCAGCAGCTTGTCCCGGGACAGCTACGAGCAGTACTTC. Protein: CASSLSRDSYEQYF.

The chain carries TRBV5-5 and TRBJ1-6, with D possibly TRBD1 on 6 matching bases. Trimming removed 1 base from V and 8 bases from J, with 10 bases in between. This CDR3 contains 14 residues. Germline lookup yields CDR1 SGHKS and CDR2 YYEKEE (reference sequence). In DNA form, the CDR3 reads TGTGCCAGCAGCTTGAGGGACACCTATTCACCCCTCCACTTT. Translated, it gives CASSLRDTYSPLHF.

This clone was seen only a few times. The rearrangement joins TRBV19 to TRBJ1-5; D is perhaps TRBD1 (6 bases). V was cut by 11 bases and J by 0 bases, with 17 bases left in between. CDR1 is LNHDA and CDR2 is SQIVND in the germline V gene (reference sequence). The CDR3 sequence is 15 residues long. The CDR3 nucleotides read TGTGCCGGAGGTGATGGACAGCTTAGCAATCAGCCCCAGCATTTT. As protein: CAGGDGQLSNQPQHF. The whole variable domain, remainder taken from reference TRBV19 and TRBJ1-5, is DGGITQSPKYLFRKEGQNVTLSCEQNLNHDAMYWYRQDPGQGLRLIYYSQIVNDFQKGDIAEGYSVSREKKESFPLTVTSAQKNPTAFYLCAGGDGQLSNQPQHFGDGTRLSIL.

The chain links TRBV19 to TRBJ1-4; 7 bases map to TRBD1. The CDR3 totals 14 residues. The J segment lost 7 bases and the V segment lost 3 bases, leaving 5 bases of the junction unmatched. Germline CDR1 and CDR2: LNHDA and SQIVND (reference sequence). The DNA of the CDR3 is TGTGCCAGTAGTATCGCGACAGGGCGTGAAAAACTGTTTTTT. The encoded protein is CASSIATGREKLFF.

Here the CDR3 DNA reads TGTGCCAGCAGTGGACAGGGGGCAGGCACAGATACGCAGTATTTT. This encodes CASSGQGAGTDTQYF. The chain recombines TRBV5-4 with TRBJ2-3; 11 bases agree with TRBD1. The V segment lost 5 bases and the J segment 1 base; nucleotides outside the gene matches: 3. The CDR3 extends over 15 amino acids. Germline CDR1 reads SGHNT; CDR2 reads YYREEE (reference sequence). Full variable domain (outside the CDR3, taken from reference TRBV5-4 and TRBJ2-3): ETGVTQSPTHLIKTRGQQVTLRCSSQSGHNTVSWYQQALGQGPQFIFQYYREEENGRGNFPPRFSGLQFPNYSSELNVNALELDDSALYLCASSGQGAGTDTQYFGPGTRLTVL.

This clone has a single count. The V and J genes are TRBV5-6 and TRBJ2-5, with D possibly matching TRBD2 (6 bases). V gave up 3 bases and J gave up 2 bases, with 14 bases separating them. Germline V lookup: CDR1 SGHDT, CDR2 YYEEEE. The CDR3 runs 15 residues. In nucleotides, the CDR3 is TGTGCCAGCAGCTCGCCCGGGGGACTGCAAGAGACCCAGTACTTC. Encoded protein: CASSSPGGLQETQYF.

This sequence joins TRBV5-1 and TRBJ2-7; D may be TRBD1 (6 bases). CDR3 size: 15 residues. V was pared by 0 bases and J by 0 bases, with 10 bases between. CDR1 is SGHRS, CDR2 YFSETQ, per germline. This CDR3 is CASSLDRDHSYEQYF. In DNA, the CDR3 is TGCGCCAGCAGCTTGGACAGGGACCACTCCTACGAGCAGTACTTC.

In its sample, this clone was seen many times. Other DNA sequences in this sample translate to the same CDR3. The chain carries TRBV7-9 and TRBJ1-5, with a weak D call TRBD1 (5 bases). The ends were cut back, 5 bases at V and 5 bases at J, with 10 bases in the middle. From germline, CDR1 is SEHNR and CDR2 FQNEAQ (reference sequence). There are 13 residues in the CDR3. This CDR3 reads CASSRDSDQPQHF. In DNA form, the CDR3 reads TGTGCCAGCAGCAGGGACTCGGATCAGCCCCAGCATTTT.

V and J are TRBV5-1 and TRBJ2-3; 10 nucleotides line up with TRBD2. The V gene end was trimmed by 0 bases and the J gene end by 5 bases; junction bases not matched to a gene: 6. The CDR3 length is 16 residues. Germline loops: CDR1 SGHRS, CDR2 YFSETQ. CDR3 coding DNA: TGCGCCAGCAGCTTGGTAGCGGGGGGCCTGTTAGATACGCAGTATTTT. As protein: CASSLVAGGLLDTQYF.

The chain uses TRBV18 and TRBJ1-1, with D hard to call. This CDR3 has 15 residues. The germline V and J ends were trimmed by 2 bases and 1 base, with 11 bases remaining between them. CDR1 KGHSH and CDR2 LQKENI come from the germline V gene. The CDR3 spells CASSPSGEPNTEAFF. For the CDR3, the DNA is TGTGCCAGCTCACCAAGTGGAGAACCGAACACTGAAGCTTTCTTT. Using reference TRBV18 and TRBJ1-1 for the parts outside the CDR3, the full variable domain is NAGVMQNPRHLVRRRGQEARLRCSPMKGHSHVYWYRQLPEEGLKFMVYLQKENIIDESGMPKERFSAEFPKEGPSILRIQQVVRGDSAAYFCASSPSGEPNTEAFFGQGTRLTVV.

This clone was seen only a few times. The chain links TRBV14 to TRBJ2-2; D remains unclear. This CDR3 contains 18 residues. Germline CDR1 SGHDN, CDR2 FVKESK. V was shortened by 3 bases and J by 4 bases, with 21 bases between the two germline ends. DNA for the CDR3: TGTGCCAGCAGCCAGGGTTCTCTAGTCATCCCGGGCACCGGGGAGCTGTTTTTT. Residues: CASSQGSLVIPGTGELFF.

V and J are TRBV4-3 and TRBJ1-4; D possibly corresponds to TRBD1 (5 bases). The germline CDR1 and CDR2 sequences are LGHNA and YSLEER. Trimming took off 2 bases at V and 8 bases at J, with 12 bases between the two ends. The CDR3 spans 14 residues. CDR3 coding DNA: TGCGCCAGCAGCCAAAACCTGAACAGGGAAAAACTGTTTTTT. Encoded protein: CASSQNLNREKLFF.

This sequence joins TRBV4-1 and TRBJ2-3, with 10 positions matching TRBD2. The germline V gene encodes CDR1 MGHRA and CDR2 YSYEKL. After removal of 1 base from V and 6 bases from J, the junction contained 7 bases not matched to a gene. The CDR3 totals 16 residues. This chain's CDR3 is CASSQVASGGRDTQYF. DNA for the CDR3: TGCGCCAGCAGCCAAGTGGCTAGCGGGGGCAGGGATACGCAGTATTTT.

The rearrangement joins TRBV15 to TRBJ2-3; the D gene is possibly TRBD1 (7 bases). The CDR3 covers 15 residues. Trimming took 3 bases from V and 6 from J, leaving 16 bases between them. Germline V gene lookup returns CDR1 LNHNV and CDR2 YYDKDF (reference sequence). CDR3 nucleotide sequence: TGTGCCACCAGCAGCGGGGGACAGTGGATTGATACGCAGTATTTT. It is translated as CATSSGGQWIDTQYF. Together with reference TRBV15 and TRBJ2-3, the CDR3 gives the full variable domain: DAMVIQNPRYQVTQFGKPVTLSCSQTLNHNVMYWYQQKSSQAPKLLFHYYDKDFNNEADTPDNFQSRRPNTSFCFLDIRSPGLGDTAMYLCATSSGGQWIDTQYFGPGTRLTVL.

V usage is TRBV7-8 and J usage is TRBJ2-7; D is perhaps TRBD1 (5 bases). Germline assignment: CDR1 SGHVS and CDR2 FQNEAQ. CDR3 length: 17 residues. V was clipped by 4 bases and J by 7 bases, with 26 bases between them. The CDR3 DNA reads as TGTGCCAGCAGCTCCGCCTCAGACAGCTCAAGGGGTAGGGAGCAGTACTTC. It specifies CASSSASDSSRGREQYF.

V is TRBV19 and J is TRBJ2-5; TRBD1 matches 9 bases. Losses at the gene ends were 6 bases for V and 4 bases for J; bases not matched to a gene: 12. In germline, CDR1 is LNHDA, CDR2 SQIVND (reference sequence). The CDR3 sequence is 16 residues long. The CDR3 region has the DNA TGTGCCAGTAGCGCCGCCGGGACAGGGCATAGAGAGACCCAGTACTTC. Translated, it gives CASSAAGTGHRETQYF.

The CDR3 region is CASGSGSRRDTQYF. Here the CDR3 DNA reads TGTGCCAGCGGCTCTGGCTCCCGGAGAGATACGCAGTATTTT. The rearrangement joins TRBV11-2 to TRBJ2-3; D not resolved. The CDR3 spans 14 residues. Germline V CDR1 and CDR2: SGHAT, FQNNGV. Trimming stripped 8 bases from V and 5 bases from J, with 17 bases between.

The chain joins TRBV25-1 to TRBJ1-1; D may be TRBD1 (5 bases). Germline V gene sequence: CDR1 MGHDK, CDR2 SYGVNS. Trimming left V 3 bases short and J 5 bases short, with 13 bases between. The CDR3 runs to 14 residues. The DNA of the CDR3 is TGTGCCAGCAGTGATAACCCCCGGGGGACTGAAGCTTTCTTT. It translates to CASSDNPRGTEAFF.

This clone was recorded once. The chain has TRBV5-6 and TRBJ1-6; the D gene is possibly TRBD1 (5 bases). The V gene's germline CDR1 is SGHDT and CDR2 YYEEEE. Trimming stripped 5 bases from V and 9 bases from J, with 12 bases between. CDR3 length equals 13 residues. Written as DNA, the CDR3 is TGTGCCAGCAGGGACAAGGGCGCTTCACCCCTCCACTTT. It translates to CASRDKGASPLHF.

This clone was observed a handful of times. The chain has TRBV6-6 and TRBJ1-2; D perhaps matches TRBD1 (5 bases). The germline V gene has CDR1 MNHNY and CDR2 SVGAGI (reference sequence). CDR3 length: 14 amino acids. Trimming took off 2 bases at V and 3 bases at J, with 10 bases between the two ends. As DNA, the CDR3 is TGTGCCAGCAGTTACATAGCAGGGTACTATGGCTACACCTTC. This encodes CASSYIAGYYGYTF.

The chain joins TRBV2 to TRBJ1-5, with a tentative D call TRBD1 (5 bases). The V end lost 2 bases, the J end lost 7 bases, and 12 bases lay between the germline ends. Germline CDR1 reads SNHLY; CDR2 reads FYNNEI. This CDR3 comprises 14 residues. Here the CDR3 reads CASSEWRGGQPQHF. The CDR3 DNA is TGTGCCAGCAGTGAATGGAGGGGTGGCCAGCCCCAGCATTTT. Looking up the rest from reference TRBV2 and TRBJ1-5 gives the full variable domain: EPEVTQTPSHQVTQMGQEVILRCVPISNHLYFYWYRQILGQKVEFLVSFYNNEISEKSEIFDDQFSVERPDGSNFTLKIRSTKLEDSAMYFCASSEWRGGQPQHFGDGTRLSIL.

CDR3 residues: CASSYSGGSSYNEQFF. DNA of the CDR3: TGTGCCAGCAGTTACTCCGGCGGGAGCTCCTACAATGAGCAGTTCTTC. The chain has TRBV6-2 or TRBV6-3 and TRBJ2-1; 7 bases line up with TRBD2. The V gene's germline CDR1 is MNHEY and CDR2 SVGEGT. CDR3 length: 16 residues. The ends lost 0 bases at V and 0 bases at J; junction bases unmatched: 2.